These 19 T cell receptor beta chains share one sample of origin, sequenced in a study of naive and memory T cell subsets. Amplification of ligated cDNA took four PCR rounds with SP2 and nested alpha and beta constant primers. TCRdb used MiXCR to reprocess the UMI-ligation and nested PCR reads, holding one entry per CDR3 protein. The sample records around 35,000 distinct CDR3 sequences, roughly 9.6% being singletons. Treatment in this sample: skin biopsy from PPD injection site in Mantoux-positive individual. An oligonucleotide containing a UMI was ligated to the 3' end of TCR cDNA. The specimen comprised skin, sampled from a tuberculin skin test site. These receptors all come from an adult in good health.

This clonotype occurred a few times. The J gene is TRBJ2-3, the V gene TRBV9; a possible D gene is TRBD1 (7 bases). Germline V gene data show CDR1 as SGDLS and CDR2 as YYNGEE. V lost 3 bases, J lost 11 bases, and 16 bases lay in between. The CDR3 totals 13 residues. In nucleotides, the CDR3 is TGTGCCAGCAGCGGGCAGGGGGGAAGTAAGCAGTATTTT. Amino acids: CASSGQGGSKQYF.

This clonotype was seen more than once but under ten times. This chain joins TRBV28 and TRBJ2-7; D gene uncertain. Trimming pared 10 bases from V and 7 bases from J, leaving 23 bases between. CDR3 length: 14 amino acids. Germline-derived CDR1 and CDR2 are MDHEN and SYDVKM. The CDR3 reads CATKSGPRSKEQYF. The CDR3 nucleotides read TGTGCCACCAAAAGTGGGCCCCGCTCAAAGGAGCAGTACTTC.

The chain combines TRBV20-1 with TRBJ1-5; D is unresolved. The CDR3 extends over 13 amino acids. CDR1 DFQATT and CDR2 SNEGSKA come from the germline V gene (reference sequence). V was shortened by 1 base and J by 1 base, with 5 bases between the two germline ends. CDR3 sequence: CSARADSNQPQHF. CDR3 nucleotides: TGCAGTGCTAGAGCGGACAGCAATCAGCCCCAGCATTTT.

This clonotype was observed at least ten times. The V gene is TRBV20-1, the J gene TRBJ2-5; 7 bases match TRBD1. The length of the CDR3 is 12 residues. Germline lookup yields CDR1 DFQATT and CDR2 SNEGSKA (reference sequence). V gave up 4 bases and J gave up 2 bases; unmatched junction bases: 1. Here the CDR3 DNA reads TGCAGTGCTACAGGGGGACAAGAGACCCAGTACTTC. Translating gives CSATGGQETQYF.

This clonotype was counted many times. The V gene is TRBV9, the J gene TRBJ1-5; D is perhaps TRBD1 (5 bases). Trimming left V 0 bases short and J 0 bases short, with 7 bases between. CDR1 is SGDLS and CDR2 is YYNGEE in the germline V gene. This CDR3 is built from 15 residues. CDR3 loop: CASSVGGDSNQPQHF. In DNA, the CDR3 is TGTGCCAGCAGCGTAGGAGGGGATAGCAATCAGCCCCAGCATTTT.

This clonotype was picked up many times. The V and J genes are TRBV2 and TRBJ2-1; maybe TRBD1 (6 bases). Germline CDR1 and CDR2: SNHLY and FYNNEI. This CDR3 has 13 residues. V lost 6 bases, J lost 4 bases, and 10 bases lay in between. CDR3: CASRGAEYNEQFF. CDR3 in DNA: TGTGCCAGCAGGGGGGCGGAGTACAATGAGCAGTTCTTC.

V and J are TRBV6-1 and TRBJ2-3; D remains unclear. The CDR3 length is 12 residues. Per the germline V gene, CDR1 is MNHNS and CDR2 is SASEGT. With 6 bases removed from V and 6 bases from J, the gap between germline ends came to 10 bases. Written as DNA, the CDR3 is TGTGCCAGCAGGATAGGTGTTGATACGCAGTATTTT. Translated, it gives CASRIGVDTQYF.

This clonotype was counted at least ten times. V usage is TRBV30 and J usage is TRBJ1-4, with 7 positions matching TRBD1. The ends lost 0 bases at V and 5 bases at J; junction bases unmatched: 3. The CDR3 spans 14 residues. Germline loops: CDR1 GTSNPN, CDR2 SVGIG (reference sequence). The CDR3 spells CAWSVQGLNEKLFF. DNA for the CDR3: TGTGCCTGGAGTGTACAGGGGCTGAATGAAAAACTGTTTTTT.

In its sample, this clonotype was seen a few times. One end of the junction varies from germline; a read error may be responsible. J is TRBJ1-1 and V is TRBV10-2; D remains ambiguous. The CDR3 is 12 residues long. The germline CDR1 and CDR2 sequences are WSHSY and SAAADI. The DNA of the CDR3 is TGCGCCAGCAGGGACGGTAACACTGAAGCCTTCTTT. This gives the protein CASRDGNTEAFF.

This clonotype was detected many times. The chain links TRBV29-1 to TRBJ2-7, with TRBD1 matching over 9 bases. The V gene's germline CDR1 is SQVTM and CDR2 ANQGSEA. V shed 3 bases and J 0 bases; nucleotides not matched to a gene: 9. This CDR3 has 16 residues. DNA for the CDR3: TGCAGCGTTGATAGGGCCGCGACAGGGGGCTCCTACGAGCAGTACTTC. Translating gives CSVDRAATGGSYEQYF.

This clonotype counts as large. The V and J genes are TRBV11-2 and TRBJ2-3, with a weak D call TRBD2 (6 bases). The V end lost 5 bases, the J end lost 4 bases, and 16 bases lay between the germline ends. The germline gives CDR1 SGHAT, CDR2 FQNNGV. The length of the CDR3 is 15 residues. The CDR3 here is CASSQGLSRADTQYF. CDR3 DNA sequence: TGTGCCAGCAGCCAGGGACTGTCTAGGGCAGATACGCAGTATTTT.

This clonotype has at least ten counts. The chain employs TRBV29-1 and TRBJ2-5; unclear D gene. The germline V gene has CDR1 SQVTM and CDR2 ANQGSEA. The CDR3 contains 10 residues. The V and J ends lost 7 bases and 2 bases respectively, with 5 bases between them. The CDR3 DNA reads TGCAGCGGCCAACAAGAGACCCAGTACTTC. Encoded protein: CSGQQETQYF.

This sequence joins TRBV5-1 and TRBJ2-7; D is perhaps TRBD1 (6 bases). V lost 2 bases, J lost 5 bases, and 17 bases lay in between. The CDR3 runs to 15 residues. Germline-derived CDR1 and CDR2 are SGHRS and YFSETQ. CDR3 sequence reads: CASSLAFRGPDEQYF. CDR3 bases: TGCGCCAGCAGCTTAGCTTTCAGGGGACCTGACGAGCAGTACTTC.

J is TRBJ2-1 and V is TRBV5-1; tentatively, D is TRBD1 or TRBD2 (5 bases each). V dropped 4 bases and J dropped 3 bases, with 17 bases sitting between them. Germline V gives CDR1 SGHRS, CDR2 YFSETQ. The CDR3 sequence is 16 residues long. The CDR3 reads CASSPSVGPLYNEQFF. Here the CDR3 DNA reads TGCGCCAGCAGCCCCTCCGTGGGACCCCTCTACAATGAGCAGTTCTTC.

This rearrangement joins TRBV6-6 to TRBJ2-5, with 7 bases fitting TRBD1. J lost 4 bases, V lost 5 bases, and 7 bases had no gene match. The CDR3 covers 14 residues. Germline V gene lookup returns CDR1 MNHNY and CDR2 SVGAGI (reference sequence). In DNA form, the CDR3 reads TGTGCCAGCAGTGACAGGGTGAAGGGAGAGACCCAGTACTTC. Its protein product is CASSDRVKGETQYF.

There are many counts of this clonotype. V and J are TRBV2 and TRBJ2-1; 9 nucleotides line up with TRBD2. The junction had 19 bases not matched to a gene; V was cut back by 7 bases and J by 0 bases. The CDR3 is 20 amino acids. CDR1 is SNHLY, CDR2 FYNNEI, per germline. This CDR3 is CASNTPEGMTSGLSYNEQFF. DNA of the CDR3: TGTGCCAGCAATACCCCTGAGGGTATGACTAGCGGCCTCTCCTACAATGAGCAGTTCTTC. Filled out from reference TRBV2 and TRBJ2-1, the complete variable domain reads EPEVTQTPSHQVTQMGQEVILRCVPISNHLYFYWYRQILGQKVEFLVSFYNNEISEKSEIFDDQFSVERPDGSNFTLKIRSTKLEDSAMYFCASNTPEGMTSGLSYNEQFFGPGTRLTVL.

This clonotype has more than one count but fewer than ten. CDR3 nucleotides: TGTGCCAGCAGTTACTCGTCGTCCGGGGGGGACACTGAAGCTTTCTTT. Translated, it gives CASSYSSSGGDTEAFF. J is TRBJ1-1 and V is TRBV6-5; a weak D match, TRBD1 (5 bases). The V end was cut by 0 bases, the J end by 3 bases, with 14 bases between. CDR1 and CDR2 (germline): MNHEY, SVGAGI. The CDR3 length is 16 residues.

This clonotype came up many times. The chain links TRBV29-1 to TRBJ1-3; 7 nucleotides align to TRBD1. J was trimmed by 3 bases and V by 1 base; bases with no gene match: 3. The CDR3 consists of 14 residues. Germline lookup yields CDR1 SQVTM and CDR2 ANQGSEA. CDR3 nucleotide sequence: TGCAGCGTTGAAGTTGGGACAGATGGAAACACCATATATTTT. Residues: CSVEVGTDGNTIYF.

The rearrangement links TRBV21-1 to TRBJ1-5. TRBV21-1 is labeled a pseudogene. The CDR3 extends over 14 amino acids. DNA for the CDR3: TGTGCCAGCAGCAAAGAGGGATGTAATCAGCCCCAGCATTTT. Its translation is CASSKEGCNQPQHF.